The 32 T cell receptor beta chains in this list originate from one sample, sequenced in a study of CD8 T cells in ankylosing spondylitis. TCRdb reprocessed the 5' RACE reads with MiXCR, giving one entry per CDR3 protein. The data contain nearly 350,000 distinct CDR3 sequences, roughly 14% of them seen just once; the ten biggest clones take up 0.85% to 1.4%. Sequencing input: blood, either unsorted or a sorted T cell fraction (not recorded which). These receptors were taken from a male donor with ankylosing spondylitis or in good health (not recorded which).

V and J are TRBV7-8 and TRBJ2-7; D uncertain. Germline V gene data show CDR1 as SGHVS and CDR2 as FQNEAQ. With 1 base removed from V and 1 base from J, the gap between germline ends came to 14 bases. The CDR3 is 16 residues long. CDR3 coding DNA: TGTGCCAGCAGCTTAGAGGCAGGTCAACCTTCCTACGAGCAGTACTTC. Translating gives CASSLEAGQPSYEQYF.

This clonotype has just a few counts. The V call is TRBV27, the J call TRBJ1-1; 7 nucleotides align to TRBD1. Germline V gene data show CDR1 as MNHEY and CDR2 as SMNVEV (reference sequence). CDR3 length: 14 amino acids. Trimming cost V 5 bases and J 6 bases; bases outside gene matches: 9. The CDR3 loop is CASSPPRDSSEAFF. CDR3 sequence (DNA): TGTGCCAGCAGTCCCCCCCGGGACAGCTCTGAAGCTTTCTTT.

This clonotype was observed a handful of times. The chain combines TRBV5-1 with TRBJ2-2; 7 bases agree with TRBD1. V shed 4 bases and J 4 bases; nucleotides not matched to a gene: 7. This CDR3 is built from 15 residues. Germline V lookup: CDR1 SGHRS, CDR2 YFSETQ. CDR3 sequence (DNA): TGCGCCAGCAGCATAGGACAGGAACTCACCGGGGAGCTGTTTTTT. Protein product: CASSIGQELTGELFF. Based on the CDR3 plus reference TRBV5-1 and TRBJ2-2, the full variable domain is KAGVTQTPRYLIKTRGQQVTLSCSPISGHRSVSWYQQTPGQGLQFLFEYFSETQRNKGNFPGRFSGRQFSNSRSEMNVSTLELGDSALYLCASSIGQELTGELFFGEGSRLTVL.

In this sample, this clonotype turned up a few times. The chain has TRBV27 and TRBJ1-2; D gene ambiguous. The germline gives CDR1 MNHEY, CDR2 SMNVEV (reference sequence). Trimming left V 1 base short and J 4 bases short, with 10 bases between. CDR3 length: 14 amino acids. This CDR3 reads CASSLFPRSYGYTF. For the CDR3, the DNA is TGTGCCAGCAGTTTATTTCCTCGCTCCTATGGCTACACCTTC.

The V and J genes are TRBV7-2 and TRBJ2-3; weak D call: TRBD1 (5 bases). The germline V gene encodes CDR1 SGHTA and CDR2 FQGNSA. V was pared by 1 base and J by 1 base, with 15 bases between. The length of the CDR3 is 17 residues. CDR3 region: CASSLGGSSRGTDTQYF. The CDR3 DNA sequence: TGTGCCAGCAGCTTAGGTGGTTCGTCCAGGGGCACAGATACGCAGTATTTT.

The V call is TRBV5-1, the J call TRBJ2-1; D not resolved. The CDR3 is 15 amino acids. Trimming took off 2 bases at V and 0 bases at J, with 9 bases between the two ends. CDR1 and CDR2 from the germline V gene are SGHRS and YFSETQ. CDR3 loop: CASSLAIGSYNEQFF. CDR3 coding DNA: TGCGCCAGCAGCTTAGCGATCGGCTCCTACAATGAGCAGTTCTTC. The complete variable domain, with remaining parts taken from reference TRBV5-1 and TRBJ2-1, reads KAGVTQTPRYLIKTRGQQVTLSCSPISGHRSVSWYQQTPGQGLQFLFEYFSETQRNKGNFPGRFSGRQFSNSRSEMNVSTLELGDSALYLCASSLAIGSYNEQFFGPGTRLTVL.

This sequence joins TRBV27 and TRBJ2-7, with 8 positions matching TRBD1. The germline V gene has CDR1 MNHEY and CDR2 SMNVEV (reference sequence). V dropped 5 bases and J dropped 3; count of bases not matched to a gene: 9. This CDR3 spans 15 amino acids. CDR3 sequence: CASSLRTGSYYEQYF. CDR3 bases: TGTGCCAGCAGTCTACGGACAGGGTCCTACTACGAGCAGTACTTC.

In its sample, this clonotype was seen a few times. V and J are TRBV24-1 and TRBJ1-2, with D uncertain. CDR3 length equals 14 residues. Germline CDR1 is KGHDR and CDR2 is SFDVKD. The V and J ends lost 11 bases and 0 bases respectively, with 15 bases between them. The CDR3 sequence: CAKRVRQSNYGYTF. The CDR3 DNA reads as TGTGCCAAAAGAGTAAGGCAATCTAACTATGGCTACACCTTC.

This clonotype was observed at least ten times. The rearrangement uses TRBV10-3 and TRBJ1-1; D possibly corresponds to TRBD1 (5 bases). The CDR3 has 13 residues. V lost 5 bases to trimming and J lost 0 bases, with 7 bases between them. In germline, CDR1 is ENHRY, CDR2 SYGVKD. Here the CDR3 reads CAISTGLNTEAFF. The DNA for the CDR3 is TGTGCCATCAGTACAGGACTGAACACTGAAGCTTTCTTT.

This clonotype has more than one count but fewer than ten. V gene TRBV2 combines with J gene TRBJ2-2, with D possibly TRBD1 on 6 matching bases. Germline CDR1 SNHLY, CDR2 FYNNEI. The CDR3 runs 14 residues. V lost 4 bases, J lost 4 bases, and 10 bases lay in between. CDR3 in amino acids: CASSAGQLTGELFF. The CDR3 DNA reads as TGTGCCAGCAGTGCAGGACAGCTCACCGGGGAGCTGTTTTTT. Full variable domain (remainder filled in from reference TRBV2 and TRBJ2-2): EPEVTQTPSHQVTQMGQEVILRCVPISNHLYFYWYRQILGQKVEFLVSFYNNEISEKSEIFDDQFSVERPDGSNFTLKIRSTKLEDSAMYFCASSAGQLTGELFFGEGSRLTVL.

This clonotype was counted between two and nine times. This chain joins TRBV2 and TRBJ1-1, with a possible D match to TRBD1 (5 bases). Per the germline V gene, CDR1 is SNHLY and CDR2 is FYNNEI. Trimming pared 4 bases from V and 1 base from J, leaving 10 bases between. The CDR3 is made up of 14 amino acids. The CDR3 here is CASSVRQGNTEAFF. CDR3 bases: TGTGCCAGCAGTGTCCGGCAGGGGAACACTGAAGCTTTCTTT.

This clonotype was seen only a few times. The V and J genes are TRBV14 and TRBJ1-1; D unresolved. Trimming took off 4 bases at V and 4 bases at J, with 10 bases between the two ends. The CDR3 loop spans 13 amino acids. Germline V gives CDR1 SGHDN, CDR2 FVKESK. CDR3 protein: CASSPRVATEAFF. The CDR3 DNA sequence: TGTGCCAGCAGCCCACGGGTTGCCACTGAAGCTTTCTTT.

The genes are TRBV30 and TRBJ1-1; D gene uncertain. Per the germline V gene, CDR1 is GTSNPN and CDR2 is SVGIG (reference sequence). CDR3 length: 13 amino acids. The V end was cut by 3 bases, the J end by 1 base, with 9 bases between. CDR3 nucleotide sequence: TGTGCCTGGAGAGGACTCTCGAACACTGAAGCTTTCTTT. This sequence encodes CAWRGLSNTEAFF.

The rearrangement links TRBV12-3 or TRBV12-4 to TRBJ2-7; 7 nucleotides match TRBD2. J was trimmed by 5 bases and V by 2 bases; bases with no gene match: 9. The CDR3 contains 15 residues. This chain's CDR3 is CASSLREGGSHEQYF. CDR3 nucleotide sequence: TGTGCCAGCAGTTTAAGGGAGGGCGGGAGCCACGAGCAGTACTTC.

This clonotype was picked up one time. The V and J genes are TRBV6-5 and TRBJ2-7, with D unresolved. In germline, CDR1 is MNHEY, CDR2 SVGAGI. CDR3 size: 11 residues. Trimming left V 7 bases short and J 7 bases short, with 11 bases between. This CDR3 is CASKSPREQYF. DNA of the CDR3: TGTGCCAGCAAATCCCCTAGAGAGCAGTACTTC.

The V and J genes are TRBV20-1 and TRBJ1-1; TRBD1 matches at 12 bases. V was pared by 2 bases and J by 1 base, with 5 bases of the junction left unmatched. The CDR3 runs to 16 residues. CDR1 and CDR2 from the germline V gene are DFQATT and SNEGSKA (reference sequence). CDR3 amino acids: CSARSGQGAPNTEAFF. CDR3 DNA sequence: TGCAGTGCTAGATCGGGACAGGGGGCCCCGAACACTGAAGCTTTCTTT.

V and J are TRBV12-5 and TRBJ1-2; 7 bases line up with TRBD1. The germline V gene has CDR1 LGHNT and CDR2 FRNRAP. With 1 base clipped from V and 0 bases from J, the junction kept 11 bases outside the gene matches. The CDR3 has 18 amino acids. This CDR3 is CASGLGLNTGDTNYGYTF. CDR3 DNA: TGTGCTAGTGGTTTGGGATTAAATACAGGGGACACTAACTATGGCTACACCTTC.

The rearrangement joins TRBV25-1 to TRBJ1-1; 9 positions agree with TRBD1. The trim removed 4 bases at V and 12 bases at J, leaving 3 bases unmatched. The CDR3 has 11 amino acids. The germline V gene has CDR1 MGHDK and CDR2 SYGVNS. CDR3 DNA: TGTGCCAGCAGTGCTGGGACAGGGACTTTCTTT. It specifies CASSAGTGTFF.

This clonotype came up a few times. The chain has TRBV6-1 and TRBJ2-1; 7 bases are a match to TRBD2. The trim removed 6 bases at V and 9 bases at J, leaving 11 bases unmatched. The CDR3 runs 14 residues. Germline V gene data show CDR1 as MNHNS and CDR2 as SASEGT. CDR3 bases: TGTGCCAGCAGGCCCTCAGGGAGGGCCCCTGAGCAGTTCTTC. Protein sequence: CASRPSGRAPEQFF.

The sample holds a few counts of this clonotype. This chain joins TRBV12-3 or TRBV12-4 and TRBJ1-3; D is unclear. V was pared by 4 bases and J by 4 bases, with 11 bases between. CDR3 length: 14 residues. Here the CDR3 DNA reads TGTGCCAGCAGTTCCCTTGGACTCGGAAACACCATATATTTT. Translated, it gives CASSSLGLGNTIYF.

The J gene is TRBJ1-5, the V gene TRBV27; no clear D gene. The CDR3 loop spans 14 amino acids. Trimming pared 2 bases from V and 4 bases from J, leaving 9 bases between. Germline CDR1 is MNHEY and CDR2 is SMNVEV (reference sequence). The chain's CDR3 is CASSLVPRNQPQHF. CDR3 bases: TGTGCCAGCAGTTTAGTTCCGAGGAATCAGCCCCAGCATTTT.

The table lists this clonotype with a few counts. The chain recombines TRBV12-3 or TRBV12-4 with TRBJ2-1; 12 bases are shared with TRBD2. The length of the CDR3 is 16 residues. Trimming cost V 0 bases and J 3 bases; bases outside gene matches: 0. CDR3 sequence: CASSLAGLAGYNEQFF. In DNA, the CDR3 is TGTGCCAGCAGTTTAGCGGGACTAGCGGGCTACAATGAGCAGTTCTTC.

This clonotype occurred a few times. The rearrangement links TRBV24-1 to TRBJ2-5, with D possibly TRBD1 on 8 matching bases. Trimming left V 2 bases short and J 4 bases short, with 22 bases between. This CDR3 region has 18 residues. The germline CDR1 and CDR2 sequences are KGHDR and SFDVKD. The CDR3, as DNA: TGTGCCACCAGTGATTCCAAAGAAAACAGGGGGGGAGCAGAGACCCAGTACTTC. This codes for CATSDSKENRGGAETQYF.

The CDR3 here is CASSPRGSGGTDTQYF. In nucleotides, the CDR3 is TGTGCCAGCAGCCCCCGGGGTAGCGGGGGCACAGATACGCAGTATTTT. This chain uses TRBV11-3 with TRBJ2-3; 8 positions match TRBD2. The CDR3 contains 16 residues. V shed 5 bases, J shed 1 base, and the junction held 8 bases outside the gene matches. CDR1 and CDR2 from the germline V gene are SGHNT and YENEEA.

This clonotype was seen repeatedly, ten times or more. The chain recombines TRBV11-3 with TRBJ2-1; tentatively, D is TRBD2 (5 bases). The germline gives CDR1 SGHNT, CDR2 YENEEA. The CDR3 totals 12 residues. The V end lost 3 bases, the J end lost 7 bases, and 7 bases lay between the germline ends. The CDR3 DNA reads TGTGCCAGCAGCTTTCGAGGGAATGAGCAGTTCTTC. Its protein is CASSFRGNEQFF.

There are many counts of this clonotype. V gene TRBV12-3 or TRBV12-4 combines with J gene TRBJ2-1; the D gene is possibly TRBD1 (5 bases). The CDR3 has 14 amino acids. Trimming removed 7 bases from V and 7 bases from J, with 17 bases in between. Written as DNA, the CDR3 is TGTGCCAGCACCTTGGGAACAGGTCTAAATGAGCAGTTCTTC. It specifies CASTLGTGLNEQFF.

This clonotype has ten or more counts. This sequence joins TRBV10-3 and TRBJ1-1; the D gene is possibly TRBD1 (5 bases). The CDR3 consists of 14 residues. CDR1 and CDR2 from the germline V gene are ENHRY and SYGVKD. The germline V and J ends were trimmed by 0 bases and 5 bases, with 10 bases remaining between them. The CDR3: CAISESGGGTEAFF. The CDR3 region has the DNA TGTGCCATCAGTGAGTCTGGGGGGGGGACTGAAGCTTTCTTT.

This rearrangement joins TRBV29-1 to TRBJ2-3, with D hard to call. V was cut by 7 bases and J by 5 bases, with 10 bases left in between. The germline CDR1 and CDR2 sequences are SQVTM and ANQGSEA. This CDR3 is built from 11 residues. The CDR3 here is CSGSVGDTQYF. The CDR3 DNA is TGCAGCGGTAGTGTGGGAGATACGCAGTATTTT.

V usage is TRBV27 and J usage is TRBJ1-3; D call uncertain. CDR3 size: 15 residues. Trimming pared 5 bases from V and 0 bases from J, leaving 11 bases between. Looked up from germline, CDR1 is MNHEY and CDR2 is SMNVEV (reference sequence). The CDR3 here is CASSPGRASGNTIYF. The DNA for the CDR3 is TGTGCCAGCAGTCCAGGACGGGCCTCTGGAAACACCATATATTTT.

The chain is built from TRBV7-7 and TRBJ2-5; tentative D call: TRBD1 (5 bases). The CDR3 is 13 amino acids. Trimming pared 5 bases from V and 7 bases from J, leaving 14 bases between. Germline CDR1 and CDR2: SSHAT and FNYEAQ (reference sequence). In DNA form, the CDR3 reads TGTGCCAGCAGCCAGGGTGAAGTGGGGACCCAGTACTTC. Protein sequence: CASSQGEVGTQYF.

This rearrangement joins TRBV7-8 to TRBJ2-2; 9 positions match TRBD2. V lost 5 bases and J lost 0; bases outside the gene matches: 4. Germline V gene sequence: CDR1 SGHVS, CDR2 FQNEAQ. This CDR3 region has 16 residues. DNA of the CDR3: TGTGCCAGCAGCGCTCTAGCGGGAACGAACACCGGGGAGCTGTTTTTT. It yields the protein CASSALAGTNTGELFF. The full variable domain, its missing parts supplied by reference TRBV7-8 and TRBJ2-2, is GAGVSQSPRYKVAKRGQDVALRCDPISGHVSLFWYQQALGQGPEFLTYFQNEAQLDKSGLPSDRFFAERPEGSVSTLKIQRTQQEDSAVYLCASSALAGTNTGELFFGEGSRLTVL.

The V gene is TRBV6-1, the J gene TRBJ2-1; perhaps TRBD2 as D (5 bases). Per germline, CDR1 MNHNS and CDR2 SASEGT. This CDR3 spans 16 amino acids. Deletions cut 5 bases from V and 2 bases from J, with 16 bases between. CDR3 nucleotides: TGTGCCAGCAGTATATTAGGGAGTATGCCCTACAATGAGCAGTTCTTC. The encoded protein is CASSILGSMPYNEQFF.